This T cell receptor (beta chain) was found in a study of blood T cell repertoires in COVID-19. Clones were read by immunoSEQ multiplex PCR, and TCRdb kept only the in-frame ones, dropping some. The data hold about 200,000 clones, with more than 65% observed a single time. V dropped 3 bases and J dropped 0; count of bases not matched to a gene: 12. The CDR3 consists of 19 residues. CDR1 is DFQATT and CDR2 is SNEGSKA in the germline V gene (reference sequence). Sequencing input: peripheral blood. V usage is TRBV20-1 and J usage is TRBJ2-1; TRBD2 matches at 12 bases. The sequence derives from a woman older than 75 with acute or convalescent COVID-19. CDR3 protein: CSASPSGTSGWSSYNEQFF. The CDR3 bases are TGCAGTGCTAGTCCCAGTGGGACTAGCGGGTGGAGCTCCTACAATGAGCAGTTCTTC.